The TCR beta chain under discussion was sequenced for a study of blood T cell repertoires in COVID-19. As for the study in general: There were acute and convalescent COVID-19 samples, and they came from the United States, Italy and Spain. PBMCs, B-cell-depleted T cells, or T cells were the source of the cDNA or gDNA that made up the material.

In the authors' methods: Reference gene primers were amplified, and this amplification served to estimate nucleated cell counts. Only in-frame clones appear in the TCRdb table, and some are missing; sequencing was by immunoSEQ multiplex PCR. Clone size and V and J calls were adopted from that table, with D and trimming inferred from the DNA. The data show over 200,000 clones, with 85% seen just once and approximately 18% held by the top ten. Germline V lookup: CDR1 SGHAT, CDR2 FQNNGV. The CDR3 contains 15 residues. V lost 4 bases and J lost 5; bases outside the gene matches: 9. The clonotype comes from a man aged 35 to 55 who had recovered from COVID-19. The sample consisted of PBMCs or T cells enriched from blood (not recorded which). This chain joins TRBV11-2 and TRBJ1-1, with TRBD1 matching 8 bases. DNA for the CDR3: TGTGCCAGCAGCTCTCTTCGGACAGGGTGGACTGAAGCTTTCTTT. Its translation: CASSSLRTGWTEAFF.